This TCR beta chain is drawn from a study of blood T cell repertoires in COVID-19. Study background: Italy, Spain and the United States were the sources of the convalescent and acute COVID-19 samples.

Source study methods: Amplification of reference gene primers provided the estimated nucleated cell counts. Profiled with immunoSEQ multiplex PCR; TCRdb holds only in-frame clones, not every one. The D gene and trimming were derived from the DNA, and the V and J assignments and clone size from that table. The sample has roughly 100,000 clones, about 79% seen once; the top ten hold roughly 3.4%. CDR3 length: 11 amino acids. J was trimmed by 9 bases and V by 6 bases; bases with no gene match: 4. Germline CDR1 and CDR2: MNHEY and SVGEGT. Sequencing input: peripheral blood. The origin of this receptor is a woman at least 80 years old with active or convalescent COVID-19. The chain has TRBV6-2 or TRBV6-3 and TRBJ2-5; 7 bases are shared with TRBD1. Here the CDR3 reads CASSSTGAQYF. The CDR3 coding sequence is TGTGCCAGCAGCAGCACAGGGGCCCAGTACTTC.